This TCR beta chain was retrieved from a study of blood T cell repertoires in COVID-19. Enrolled through a virtual design, the participants were between roughly 18 and 90 years of age and came from fewer than 30 US areas. The CDR3 is 14 residues long. V lost 4 bases to trimming and J lost 2 bases, with 8 bases between them. Germline CDR1 is SEHNR and CDR2 is FQNEAQ (reference sequence). Method: immunoSEQ multiplex PCR; TCRdb's copy keeps in-frame clones and lacks some. The sample has almost 250,000 clones; approximately 85% are singletons. The TCR was taken from a woman in her forties or fifties with acute COVID-19. The chain has TRBV7-9 and TRBJ1-4; TRBD1 is a possible D gene (6 bases). Sequenced input: PBMCs or T cells enriched from blood (not recorded which). The CDR3: CASSWDTTNEKLFF. The CDR3 bases are TGTGCCAGCAGCTGGGACACCACTAATGAAAAACTGTTTTTT. Together with reference TRBV7-9 and TRBJ1-4, the CDR3 gives the full variable domain: DTGVSQNPRHKITKRGQNVTFRCDPISEHNRLYWYRQTLGQGPEFLTYFQNEAQLEKSRLLSDRFSAERPKGSFSTLEIQRTEQGDSAMYLCASSWDTTNEKLFFGSGTQLSVL.